A selection of T cell receptor beta chains follows, all from one sample in a study of cytomegalovirus exposure and HLA in healthy donors. Data came from immunoSEQ multiplex PCR; TCRdb stores just in-frame clones and leaves some out. The sample yields roughly 90,000 clones, roughly 80% seen once. The specimen sequenced was PBMCs. Receptor source: a man aged 18 to 29 in good health and CMV-seronegative. Both conserved end residues are part of each CDR3. D genes are given only for firm matches. Size tells how often a clone was seen (once, few, many) or the class of an expanded clone, and some rows leave it out.

v_call: TRBV28
j_call: TRBJ2-7
d_call: .
clone_size: once
cdr3_nt: TGTGCCAGCAGTACCGACAGAGACGAGCAGTACTTC
cdr3_aa: CASSTDRDEQYF

v_call: TRBV29-1
j_call: TRBJ2-3
d_call: .
clone_size: once
cdr3_nt: TGCAGCGTTGAAGAAGCGGGTACGGATACGCAGTATTTT
cdr3_aa: CSVEEAGTDTQYF

v_call: TRBV9
j_call: TRBJ2-2
d_call: TRBD2
clone_size: once
cdr3_nt: TGTGCCAGCAGCTCTCGACTAGCGACCGGGGAGCTGTTTTTT
cdr3_aa: CASSSRLATGELFF

v_call: TRBV11-2
j_call: TRBJ2-5
d_call: .
clone_size: .
cdr3_nt: TGTGCCAGCAGCTCCAAAGAGACCCAGTACTTC
cdr3_aa: CASSSKETQYF

v_call: TRBV30
j_call: TRBJ1-1
d_call: .
clone_size: .
cdr3_nt: TGTGCCTGGAGTGTCGCCAGAAACACTGAAGCTTTCTTT
cdr3_aa: CAWSVARNTEAFF

v_call: TRBV5-1
j_call: TRBJ2-5
d_call: TRBD1
clone_size: .
cdr3_nt: TGCGCCAGCAGCCCCTGGGACAGGGGACCAGAGACCCAGTACTTC
cdr3_aa: CASSPWDRGPETQYF

v_call: TRBV10-2
j_call: TRBJ1-1
d_call: .
clone_size: .
cdr3_nt: TGCGCCAGCAGTGAGTCGTGGACATCCGGTATTTCAGAAGCTTTCTTT
cdr3_aa: CASSESWTSGISEAFF

v_call: TRBV18
j_call: TRBJ1-5
d_call: .
clone_size: .
cdr3_nt: TGTGCCAGCTCGTCCGGACAGTGGGGCAATCAGCCCCAGCATTTT
cdr3_aa: CASSSGQWGNQPQHF

v_call: TRBV7-6
j_call: TRBJ1-2
d_call: .
clone_size: .
cdr3_nt: TGTGCCAGCAGCTTAGGAGGCCCAGGGGCCCGTTTAGCTAACTATGGCTACACCTTC
cdr3_aa: CASSLGGPGARLANYGYTF

v_call: TRBV9
j_call: TRBJ1-1
d_call: TRBD1
clone_size: .
cdr3_nt: TGTGCCAGCAGCCCCCGCTCGGGACAGGGGCCGACTGAAGCTTTCTTT
cdr3_aa: CASSPRSGQGPTEAFF

v_call: TRBV5-4
j_call: TRBJ1-4
d_call: TRBD1
clone_size: few
cdr3_nt: TGTGCCAGCAGCCCTGGGGCACAGGGGAATGAAAAACTGTTTTTT
cdr3_aa: CASSPGAQGNEKLFF

v_call: TRBV5-1
j_call: TRBJ1-1
d_call: .
clone_size: .
cdr3_nt: TGCGCCAGCAGCTTGGTCATAGGGGTAGCCACTGAAGCTTTCTTT
cdr3_aa: CASSLVIGVATEAFF

v_call: TRBV19
j_call: TRBJ1-6
d_call: .
clone_size: .
cdr3_nt: TGTGCCAGCAACGTAGACACCAATAATTCACCCCTCCACTTT
cdr3_aa: CASNVDTNNSPLHF

v_call: TRBV4-3
j_call: TRBJ1-2
d_call: .
clone_size: few
cdr3_nt: TGCGCCAGCAGCCAAGATACCGCAGGGTTGAGTGGTAATTATGGCTACACCTTC
cdr3_aa: CASSQDTAGLSGNYGYTF